The 24 T cell receptor beta chains presented below share a single source sample, sequenced in a study of liver allograft versus peripheral blood T cells. Study-wide context: Recipients' peripheral blood T cell receptor repertoires were compared with those in transplanted livers.

TCRdb re-called the reads through MiXCR, storing one row per CDR3 protein. The sample lists approximately 6,600 distinct CDR3 sequences; roughly 17% were seen once. Every receptor here comes from a human patient who had a liver transplant. A share of the T cells may be of graft donor origin.

The rearrangement joins TRBV6-1 to TRBJ2-1; TRBD1 matches 8 bases. The CDR3 has 16 residues. The V segment lost 5 bases and the J segment 4 bases; nucleotides outside the gene matches: 10. Per germline, CDR1 MNHNS and CDR2 SASEGT. CDR3 sequence reads: CASSYAGQAGYNEQFF. The CDR3 coding sequence is TGTGCCAGCAGTTACGCGGGACAGGCGGGGTACAATGAGCAGTTCTTC.

By share, this clonotype counts as medium-sized (0.01 to 0.1%). The V gene is TRBV24-1, the J gene TRBJ2-3; 11 bases are shared with TRBD2. The V gene's germline CDR1 is KGHDR and CDR2 SFDVKD. This CDR3 is built from 14 residues. V shed 9 bases and J 2 bases; nucleotides not matched to a gene: 3. In nucleotides, the CDR3 is TGTGCCACCTCGACTAGCGGGGCCACAGATACGCAGTATTTT. It yields the protein CATSTSGATDTQYF.

Sample share makes this clonotype medium-sized (0.01 to 0.1%). The chain couples TRBV28 to TRBJ1-1, with D perhaps TRBD1 (5 bases). CDR3 length: 13 residues. Trimming removed 7 bases at V and 9 bases at J, with 18 bases between. The germline V gene encodes CDR1 MDHEN and CDR2 SYDVKM. The CDR3 is CASTLPDSHKAFF. In DNA form, the CDR3 reads TGTGCCAGCACCTTACCCGACAGTCACAAAGCTTTCTTT.

The chain carries TRBV12-3 or TRBV12-4 and TRBJ1-5, with a possible D match to TRBD1 (5 bases). The CDR3 is made up of 14 amino acids. With 4 bases removed from V and 7 bases from J, the gap between germline ends came to 14 bases. CDR3 region: CASSSSGGKQPQHF. In nucleotides, the CDR3 is TGTGCCAGCAGTTCCAGTGGGGGGAAACAGCCCCAGCATTTT.

This clonotype is labeled medium-sized (0.01 to 0.1%). The genes are TRBV18 and TRBJ2-7, with 8 bases aligning to TRBD2. The CDR3 length is 14 residues. Germline V gene lookup returns CDR1 KGHSH and CDR2 LQKENI. Germline trimming cut 3 bases from V and 6 bases from J; bases unmatched to any gene: 7. In nucleotides, the CDR3 is TGTGCCAGCTCACCGCCGGGAGGGTTGAGCGAGCAGTACTTC. This translates into CASSPPGGLSEQYF.

This clonotype was seen ten or more times. The chain couples TRBV28 to TRBJ1-3, with D unclear. Germline CDR1 is MDHEN and CDR2 is SYDVKM. Trimming shortened V by 1 base and J by 5 bases, and 3 bases separated the two germline ends. This CDR3 contains 12 residues. The CDR3 here is CASSLSRNTIYF. The CDR3 DNA reads as TGTGCCAGCAGTTTATCAAGAAACACCATATATTTT.

This clonotype is labeled medium-sized. This rearrangement joins TRBV6-6 to TRBJ2-5; TRBD1 aligns across 7 bases. Trimming removed 2 bases from V and 4 bases from J; junction bases left unmatched: 7. From germline, CDR1 is MNHNY and CDR2 SVGAGI (reference sequence). The CDR3 has 15 amino acids. For the CDR3, the DNA is TGTGCCAGCAGTTACCCCCGACAGGGCCGAGAGACCCAGTACTTC. Amino acids: CASSYPRQGRETQYF.

This clonotype occurred a few times. This chain uses TRBV30 with TRBJ1-3, with a possible D match to TRBD1 (5 bases). V was trimmed by 2 bases and J by 1 base, leaving 6 bases between them. The germline gives CDR1 GTSNPN, CDR2 SVGIG (reference sequence). This CDR3 region has 13 residues. The CDR3 sequence: CAWSRGSGNTIYF. DNA of the CDR3: TGTGCCTGGAGTCGGGGGTCTGGAAACACCATATATTTT. The complete variable domain, with remaining parts taken from reference TRBV30 and TRBJ1-3, reads SQTIHQWPATLVQPVGSPLSLECTVEGTSNPNLYWYRQAAGRGLQLLFYSVGIGQISSEVPQNLSASRPQDRQFILSSKKLLLSDSGFYLCAWSRGSGNTIYFGEGSWLTVV.

Sample share makes this clonotype medium-sized. The CDR3 loop reads CASSSAVRQGATEAFF. Written as DNA, the CDR3 is TGTGCCAGCAGCTCCGCGGTGAGACAGGGGGCCACTGAAGCTTTCTTT. The chain employs TRBV9 and TRBJ1-1; 10 bases are shared with TRBD1. Looked up from germline, CDR1 is SGDLS and CDR2 is YYNGEE. The CDR3 sequence is 16 residues long. V shed 4 bases, J shed 4 bases, and the junction held 10 bases outside the gene matches.

By share, this clonotype counts as medium-sized. The V and J genes are TRBV6-1 and TRBJ2-1; 9 positions agree with TRBD1. The CDR3 consists of 16 residues. The germline gives CDR1 MNHNS, CDR2 SASEGT. J gave up 4 bases and V 3 bases, and 7 bases lay outside the gene matches. The CDR3 is CASSEARTGDYNEQFF. CDR3 DNA: TGTGCCAGCAGTGAGGCAAGGACAGGGGATTACAATGAGCAGTTCTTC.

The rearrangement links TRBV7-9 to TRBJ1-1; 8 bases are a match to TRBD1. The CDR3 spans 17 residues. The J segment lost 2 bases and the V segment lost 4 bases, leaving 12 bases of the junction unmatched. Germline V gene lookup returns CDR1 SEHNR and CDR2 FQNEAQ (reference sequence). CDR3 amino acids: CASSSSRRQGTNTEAFF. CDR3 nucleotides: TGTGCCAGCAGCTCTTCCCGCCGACAGGGGACCAACACTGAAGCTTTCTTT.

The chain uses TRBV19 and TRBJ2-3, with TRBD2 matching 14 bases. Germline CDR1 LNHDA, CDR2 SQIVND (reference sequence). This CDR3 comprises 17 residues. V dropped 6 bases and J dropped 2; count of bases not matched to a gene: 7. The CDR3 nucleotides are TGTGCCAGTAGGCCGGGACTAGCGGGAGCCCTCACAGATACGCAGTATTTT. Amino acids: CASRPGLAGALTDTQYF.

The chain carries TRBV20-1 and TRBJ2-3, with 13 nucleotides matching TRBD2. V lost 3 bases, J lost 0 bases, and 9 bases stayed unmatched. The CDR3 is 18 amino acids. Germline V CDR1 and CDR2: DFQATT, SNEGSKA (reference sequence). CDR3: CSASGGTSGIASTDTQYF. DNA for the CDR3: TGCAGTGCTAGTGGGGGGACTAGCGGGATCGCTAGCACAGATACGCAGTATTTT.

In its sample, this clonotype ranks as medium-sized (0.01 to 0.1%). This chain joins TRBV28 and TRBJ1-1; D is perhaps TRBD1 (5 bases). The CDR3 has 13 amino acids. Per the germline V gene, CDR1 is MDHEN and CDR2 is SYDVKM. Trimming took off 8 bases at V and 8 bases at J, with 18 bases between the two ends. CDR3: CASGAPGWAEAFF. CDR3 in DNA: TGTGCCAGCGGGGCGCCGGGGTGGGCGGAAGCTTTCTTT.

In this sample, this clonotype turned up many times. As DNA, the CDR3 is TGTGCCAGCACCAATTTTCCGGGACAGGGAAGAGGATATCAGCCCCAGCATTTT. It specifies CASTNFPGQGRGYQPQHF. The V and J genes are TRBV6-1 and TRBJ1-5, with 9 bases matching TRBD1. CDR1 and CDR2 (germline): MNHNS, SASEGT. The CDR3 is 18 residues long. With V trimmed by 7 bases and J by 5 bases, 18 bases remained unmatched.

V gene TRBV20-1 combines with J gene TRBJ2-3, with 7 bases that match TRBD1. Per germline, CDR1 DFQATT and CDR2 SNEGSKA (reference sequence). The J segment lost 2 bases and the V segment lost 4 bases, leaving 9 bases of the junction unmatched. The CDR3 has 15 residues. CDR3 region: CSAISPGQSTDTQYF. In nucleotides, the CDR3 is TGCAGTGCTATTTCACCGGGACAGTCCACAGATACGCAGTATTTT.

This clonotype came up a few times. The chain combines TRBV20-1 with TRBJ2-7, with TRBD2 matching over 7 bases. The germline V gene has CDR1 DFQATT and CDR2 SNEGSKA (reference sequence). Losses at the gene ends were 6 bases for V and 1 base for J; bases not matched to a gene: 3. The CDR3 has 12 residues. Here the CDR3 DNA reads TGCAGTGCCACCGGGAGGTCCTACGAGCAGTACTTC. This gives the protein CSATGRSYEQYF.

This clonotype was seen only once. The V call is TRBV7-2, the J call TRBJ2-5; D might be TRBD2 (7 bases). Per the germline V gene, CDR1 is SGHTA and CDR2 is FQGNSA. V lost 5 bases and J 3 bases, leaving 16 bases between the germline ends. The CDR3 consists of 15 residues. DNA for the CDR3: TGTGCCAGCAGCCACAGGGAGCGGGGAAAAGAGACCCAGTACTTC. As protein: CASSHRERGKETQYF.

The table lists this clonotype with a count of one. It may be a read error: a sequence one base away is much more abundant. The CDR3 is CASIPPQMGGTQAFF. CDR3 bases: TGTGCCAGTATTCCCCCTCAGATGGGGGGCACTCAAGCTTTCTTT. The chain links TRBV19 to TRBJ1-1; weak D call: TRBD1 (6 bases). The germline CDR1 and CDR2 sequences are LNHDA and SQIVND (reference sequence). The CDR3 has 15 residues. The full variable domain, rest sourced from reference TRBV19 and TRBJ1-1, is DGGITQSPKYLFRKEGQNVTLSCEQNLNHDAMYWYRQDPGQGLRLIYYSQIVNDFQKGDIAEGYSVSREKKESFPLTVTSAQKNPTAFYLCASIPPQMGGTQAFFGQGTRLTVV.

This clonotype rates as medium-sized. A read error may account for a junction end that differs from germline. This sequence joins TRBV6-6 and TRBJ1-1, with D possibly TRBD1 on 5 matching bases. The CDR3 consists of 12 residues. CDR1 is MNHNY, CDR2 SVGAGI, per germline (reference sequence). The CDR3 reads CASRGGNAEAFF. The DNA of the CDR3 is TGTGCCAGCAGGGGGGGGAACGCTGAAGCTTTCTTT.

The chain recombines TRBV11-2 with TRBJ1-2; the D gene is possibly TRBD1 (6 bases). Trimming removed 5 bases at V and 1 base at J, with 14 bases between. The germline CDR1 and CDR2 sequences are SGHAT and FQNNGV. This CDR3 comprises 15 residues. CDR3 residues: CASSPTGYYNYGYTF. As DNA, the CDR3 is TGTGCCAGCAGCCCTACAGGGTACTATAACTATGGCTACACCTTC.

By sample share, this clonotype is large. This chain joins TRBV5-6 and TRBJ1-2, with TRBD1 as a possible D gene (5 bases). V was cut by 4 bases and J by 2 bases, with 12 bases left in between. The CDR3 totals 14 residues. CDR1 is SGHDT and CDR2 is YYEEEE in the germline V gene. The CDR3 sequence: CASSTSGLNYGYTF. The CDR3 nucleotides read TGTGCCAGCAGCACCTCGGGACTGAACTATGGCTACACCTTC. The complete variable domain, with remaining parts taken from reference TRBV5-6 and TRBJ1-2, reads DAGVTQSPTHLIKTRGQQVTLRCSPKSGHDTVSWYQQALGQGPQFIFQYYEEEERQRGNFPDRFSGHQFPNYSSELNVNALLLGDSALYLCASSTSGLNYGYTFGSGTRLTVV.

This clonotype has only a few counts. The chain employs TRBV20-1 and TRBJ2-3, with no clear D. Germline V gene sequence: CDR1 DFQATT, CDR2 SNEGSKA (reference sequence). CDR3 length equals 13 residues. The V gene lost 6 bases and the J gene lost 4 bases, with 14 bases spanning the gap. This CDR3 is CSASLGAPDTQYF. CDR3 DNA sequence: TGCAGTGCGAGCCTAGGCGCCCCAGATACGCAGTATTTT.

V usage is TRBV10-2 and J usage is TRBJ1-2, with 10 bases fitting TRBD1. The length of the CDR3 is 15 residues. V dropped 0 bases and J dropped 8; count of bases not matched to a gene: 6. Germline CDR1 reads WSHSY; CDR2 reads SAAADI. CDR3 sequence (DNA): TGCGCCAGCAGTGAGTCGACAGGGGGCGCGGAAGGCTACACCTTC. Translation gives CASSESTGGAEGYTF.